This T cell receptor (beta chain) stems from a study of monozygotic twins with inflammatory bowel disease. TCRdb reprocessed the 5' RACE reads and stores each CDR3 protein as one record, lacking DNA. This sample's clone table lists 400,000 to 500,000 distinct CDR3 sequences. Germline V gives CDR1 GTSNPN, CDR2 SVGIG (reference sequence). This CDR3 contains 14 residues. This TCR came from a human donor with ulcerative colitis or Crohn's disease, or a healthy co-twin of an affected twin (not recorded which). Material: blood. The rearrangement joins TRBV30 to TRBJ1-3. This chain's CDR3 is CAWSRRSSGNTIYF. Full variable domain (remainder filled in from reference TRBV30 and TRBJ1-3): SQTIHQWPATLVQPVGSPLSLECTVEGTSNPNLYWYRQAAGRGLQLLFYSVGIGQISSEVPQNLSASRPQDRQFILSSKKLLLSDSGFYLCAWSRRSSGNTIYFGEGSWLTVV.